One and the same sample provided the 23 T cell receptor beta chains below, sequenced in a study of control samples from healthy donors and cancer patients. TCRdb keeps only in-frame clones here, not all; method: immunoSEQ multiplex PCR. Among about 130,000 clones listed, around 92% were seen once. The sample was blood. Source of these receptors: a woman in her forties or fifties in good health.

This clone was counted a single time. The chain has TRBV7-9 and TRBJ1-2; D call uncertain. Germline CDR1 is SEHNR and CDR2 is FQNEAQ (reference sequence). Between the trimmed V and J ends, which lost 1 base and 8 bases, there was a span of 8 bases. The CDR3 has 12 amino acids. The CDR3 DNA is TGTGCCAGCAGCTTAGTTTCGGGGGGCTACACCTTC. It yields the protein CASSLVSGGYTF.

This chain links TRBV18 with TRBJ1-1; no definite D call. Germline assignment: CDR1 KGHSH and CDR2 LQKENI. Trimming took 3 bases from V and 1 from J, leaving 9 bases between them. The CDR3 consists of 14 residues. CDR3: CASSPYQSNTEAFF. DNA for the CDR3: TGTGCCAGCTCACCTTACCAGTCGAACACTGAAGCTTTCTTT.

This clone was picked up a small number of times. The chain employs TRBV27 and TRBJ1-5; no reliable D call. Germline lookup yields CDR1 MNHEY and CDR2 SMNVEV (reference sequence). Trimming pared 6 bases from V and 3 bases from J, leaving 18 bases between. The CDR3 sequence is 16 residues long. The CDR3 region has the DNA TGTGCCAGCAGCCAAACCCAGGACCGAAACAATCAGCCCCAGCATTTT. Encoded protein: CASSQTQDRNNQPQHF.

Concerning this clone: Other DNA variants within this sample encode the same CDR3. The rearrangement joins TRBV15 to TRBJ2-2; 9 nucleotides match TRBD2. The CDR3 runs 17 residues. V dropped 0 bases and J dropped 7; count of bases not matched to a gene: 9. The V gene's germline CDR1 is LNHNV and CDR2 YYDKDF (reference sequence). CDR3 loop: CATSRDAGGRGRGELFF. The CDR3, as DNA: TGTGCCACCAGCAGAGACGCGGGCGGGAGGGGGCGCGGGGAGCTGTTTTTT.

The J gene is TRBJ1-4, the V gene TRBV7-9; 7 positions agree with TRBD1. Germline CDR1 reads SEHNR; CDR2 reads FQNEAQ (reference sequence). Germline trimming cut 2 bases from V and 4 bases from J; bases unmatched to any gene: 4. This CDR3 has 15 residues. The CDR3 DNA is TGTGCCAGCAGCTTACAGACAGGGCATAATGAAAAACTGTTTTTT. This sequence encodes CASSLQTGHNEKLFF.

This clone was picked up one time. The chain links TRBV7-8 to TRBJ2-6, with D perhaps TRBD1 (6 bases). V was clipped by 4 bases and J by 1 base, with 8 bases between them. The CDR3 has 15 amino acids. Germline V CDR1 and CDR2: SGHVS, FQNEAQ. The CDR3 protein is CASSSDSSGANVLTF. The CDR3 nucleotides read TGTGCCAGCAGCTCGGACAGTTCTGGGGCCAACGTCCTGACTTTC.

The chain links TRBV19 to TRBJ2-5; TRBD1 or TRBD2 may be the D gene (5 bases each). Trimming pared 0 bases from V and 7 bases from J, leaving 15 bases between. The CDR3 has 15 residues. In germline, CDR1 is LNHDA, CDR2 SQIVND (reference sequence). The CDR3 DNA sequence: TGTGCCAGTAGTATAGAGCTTGGGGGAGTTACGACCCAGTACTTC. Translated: CASSIELGGVTTQYF. Full variable domain (remainder filled in from reference TRBV19 and TRBJ2-5): DGGITQSPKYLFRKEGQNVTLSCEQNLNHDAMYWYRQDPGQGLRLIYYSQIVNDFQKGDIAEGYSVSREKKESFPLTVTSAQKNPTAFYLCASSIELGGVTTQYFGPGTRLLVL.

The chain carries TRBV13 and TRBJ2-1; D is ambiguous. V lost 7 bases, J lost 0 bases, and 10 bases lay in between. The CDR3 extends over 14 amino acids. Germline V gene lookup returns CDR1 PRHDT and CDR2 FYEKMQ (reference sequence). CDR3 bases: TGTGCCAGCAATAAAAAGGGCTCCTACAATGAGCAGTTCTTC. Translating gives CASNKKGSYNEQFF.

The chain is built from TRBV18 and TRBJ2-1; TRBD2 matches 7 bases. CDR3 length equals 15 residues. V dropped 0 bases and J dropped 6; count of bases not matched to a gene: 5. CDR1 KGHSH and CDR2 LQKENI come from the germline V gene. The CDR3 nucleotides read TGTGCCAGCTCACCACCCGGGAGGCAGGGCAATGAGCAGTTCTTC. Translation: CASSPPGRQGNEQFF.

This clone was observed a single time. The V call is TRBV5-1, the J call TRBJ2-5; D not resolved. The ends were cut back, 4 bases at V and 2 bases at J, with 15 bases in the middle. Per the germline V gene, CDR1 is SGHRS and CDR2 is YFSETQ. The CDR3 contains 15 residues. CDR3 in DNA: TGCGCCAGCAGCAAACTTATGGAGCAACAAGAGACCCAGTACTTC. Protein sequence: CASSKLMEQQETQYF.

This clone was seen a handful of times. This rearrangement joins TRBV7-2 to TRBJ2-1; 8 nucleotides align to TRBD2. The V and J ends lost 0 bases and 0 bases, in that order; junction bases with no gene match: 7. The CDR3 consists of 18 residues. Germline CDR1 is SGHTA and CDR2 is FQGNSA. The CDR3 region is CASSLASGGRSSYNEQFF. CDR3 nucleotide sequence: TGTGCCAGCAGCTTAGCCTCAGGCGGGAGGAGCTCCTACAATGAGCAGTTCTTC.

The chain combines TRBV10-3 with TRBJ2-7, with 8 bases fitting TRBD1. V trimming: 2 bases; J trimming: 7 bases; junction bases outside the gene matches: 19. This CDR3 comprises 18 residues. Per germline, CDR1 ENHRY and CDR2 SYGVKD. CDR3 sequence: CAISEPPGPGGTVWEQYF. The CDR3 region has the DNA TGTGCCATCAGTGAGCCACCCGGCCCAGGGGGCACAGTGTGGGAGCAGTACTTC.

This chain joins TRBV19 and TRBJ1-2, with 7 bases that match TRBD1. Germline V gene sequence: CDR1 LNHDA, CDR2 SQIVND (reference sequence). The CDR3 length is 14 residues. The V segment lost 1 base and the J segment 4 bases; nucleotides outside the gene matches: 3. The CDR3 coding sequence is TGTGCCAGTAGTATAGCCTCAGGGGGCTATGGCTACACCTTC. Translated, it gives CASSIASGGYGYTF.

The CDR3 sequence is CASSLRQGASGDYGYTF. For the CDR3, the DNA is TGTGCCAGCAGCCTCCGACAGGGGGCTTCCGGCGACTATGGCTACACCTTC. V usage is TRBV7-8 and J usage is TRBJ1-2; 10 nucleotides align to TRBD1. J was trimmed by 3 bases and V by 5 bases; bases with no gene match: 12. Germline values: CDR1 SGHVS, CDR2 FQNEAQ. This CDR3 region has 17 residues.

V and J are TRBV30 and TRBJ1-1; no definite D call. The CDR3 runs to 11 residues. The germline V gene encodes CDR1 GTSNPN and CDR2 SVGIG (reference sequence). The ends were cut back, 6 bases at V and 4 bases at J, with 9 bases in the middle. The CDR3 DNA is TGTGCCTGCCGGGTGGCCACTGAAGCTTTCTTT. It encodes CACRVATEAFF. The whole variable domain, remainder taken from reference TRBV30 and TRBJ1-1, is SQTIHQWPATLVQPVGSPLSLECTVEGTSNPNLYWYRQAAGRGLQLLFYSVGIGQISSEVPQNLSASRPQDRQFILSSKKLLLSDSGFYLCACRVATEAFFGQGTRLTVV.

J is TRBJ2-5 and V is TRBV18, with TRBD1 as a possible D gene (6 bases). This CDR3 is 14 amino acids long. Germline CDR1 and CDR2: KGHSH and LQKENI. Trimming removed 3 bases at V and 4 bases at J, with 12 bases between. The DNA for the CDR3 is TGTGCCAGCTCACCCCCGGACAGACCAGAGACCCAGTACTTC. Amino acids: CASSPPDRPETQYF. Based on the CDR3 plus reference TRBV18 and TRBJ2-5, the full variable domain is NAGVMQNPRHLVRRRGQEARLRCSPMKGHSHVYWYRQLPEEGLKFMVYLQKENIIDESGMPKERFSAEFPKEGPSILRIQQVVRGDSAAYFCASSPPDRPETQYFGPGTRLLVL.

In DNA form, the CDR3 reads TGTGCCAGCAGCCGAGCTACTTCCCCCGGGGAGCTGTTTTTT. Its protein is CASSRATSPGELFF. The V gene is TRBV4-2, the J gene TRBJ2-2; D gene ambiguous. This CDR3 is built from 14 residues. The germline CDR1 and CDR2 sequences are LGHNA and YNFKEQ. V lost 4 bases to trimming and J lost 6 bases, with 12 bases between them.

In this sample, this clone turned up a few times. The chain uses TRBV12-3 or TRBV12-4 and TRBJ2-4; D is uncertain. V lost 7 bases to trimming and J lost 7 bases, with 8 bases between them. CDR3 length equals 11 residues. In DNA form, the CDR3 reads TGTGCCAGCACCCCCGGGAACATTCAGTACTTC. Translating gives CASTPGNIQYF.

The chain employs TRBV10-3 and TRBJ1-1; D is uncertain. The CDR3 loop spans 13 amino acids. V was cut by 2 bases and J by 2 bases, with 6 bases left in between. Germline V gene data show CDR1 as ENHRY and CDR2 as SYGVKD. The CDR3 protein is CAISEDYNTEAFF. The DNA of the CDR3 is TGTGCCATCAGTGAGGATTATAACACTGAAGCTTTCTTT.

The chain has TRBV12-3 or TRBV12-4 and TRBJ2-3; D unresolved. The CDR3 has 13 amino acids. V was clipped by 5 bases and J by 4 bases, with 10 bases between them. The CDR3 sequence is CASSPRTPDTQYF. The CDR3 nucleotides read TGTGCCAGCAGTCCTAGGACCCCAGATACGCAGTATTTT.

This chain links TRBV7-9 with TRBJ1-4, with a tentative D call TRBD1 (5 bases). Germline-derived CDR1 and CDR2 are SEHNR and FQNEAQ (reference sequence). CDR3 size: 14 residues. The V end was cut by 5 bases, the J end by 5 bases, with 12 bases between. In DNA, the CDR3 is TGTGCCAGCAGCCGAACCCAGGGAAATGAAAAACTGTTTTTT. It codes for CASSRTQGNEKLFF. Filled out from reference TRBV7-9 and TRBJ1-4, the complete variable domain reads DTGVSQNPRHKITKRGQNVTFRCDPISEHNRLYWYRQTLGQGPEFLTYFQNEAQLEKSRLLSDRFSAERPKGSFSTLEIQRTEQGDSAMYLCASSRTQGNEKLFFGSGTQLSVL.

This clone was seen a single time. The genes are TRBV4-2 and TRBJ2-7, with D possibly TRBD2 on 6 matching bases. This CDR3 is 15 amino acids long. Germline V CDR1 and CDR2: LGHNA, YNFKEQ. V was trimmed by 0 bases and J by 2 bases, leaving 11 bases between them. CDR3 sequence (DNA): TGTGCCAGCAGCCAAGAAAGCGGACTAACCTACGAGCAGTACTTC. Protein: CASSQESGLTYEQYF.

The chain employs TRBV15 and TRBJ1-1; 10 bases line up with TRBD1. The CDR3 totals 18 residues. Trimming cost V 0 bases and J 2 bases; bases outside gene matches: 9. Per germline, CDR1 LNHNV and CDR2 YYDKDF (reference sequence). The CDR3 loop is CATSRETGGAQLNTEAFF. The CDR3, as DNA: TGTGCCACCAGCAGAGAGACAGGGGGCGCCCAGCTAAACACTGAAGCTTTCTTT.